Each of the 27 T cell receptor beta chains below was sequenced from the same sample in a study of cytomegalovirus exposure and HLA in healthy donors. Primers included in the PCR were 60 Vbeta and 13 Jbeta primers. TCRdb's copy holds only in-frame clones and misses some; the assay was immunoSEQ multiplex PCR. The table lists some 200,000 clones, 80% to 85% of them singletons. Sequences were obtained from PBMCs. The receptors were sampled from a woman between 18 and 29 years old in good health and CMV-seronegative.

The chain carries TRBV2 and TRBJ2-7; 8 bases map to TRBD2. V was pared by 8 bases and J by 6 bases, with 6 bases of the junction left unmatched. The length of the CDR3 is 12 residues. The germline V gene encodes CDR1 SNHLY and CDR2 FYNNEI. The CDR3 reads CASFSGGVEQYF. DNA for the CDR3: TGTGCCAGCTTCTCGGGGGGGGTCGAGCAGTACTTC.

The V and J genes are TRBV5-1 and TRBJ2-7, with 8 bases identical to TRBD2. The CDR3 has 15 residues. Germline-derived CDR1 and CDR2 are SGHRS and YFSETQ. V dropped 0 bases and J dropped 4; count of bases not matched to a gene: 6. The CDR3 is CASSLGRTGGYEQYF. The CDR3 DNA sequence: TGCGCCAGCAGCTTGGGCCGGACGGGGGGGTACGAGCAGTACTTC.

The chain recombines TRBV7-2 with TRBJ2-7; 8 bases match TRBD2. Germline V lookup: CDR1 SGHTA, CDR2 FQGNSA. This CDR3 spans 14 amino acids. The ends lost 5 bases at V and 2 bases at J; junction bases unmatched: 5. CDR3 sequence reads: CASSRAGDPYEQYF. CDR3 nucleotide sequence: TGTGCCAGCAGCCGAGCGGGAGACCCCTACGAGCAGTACTTC.

The CDR3 loop reads CASSIEGWNTGELFF. CDR3 in DNA: TGTGCCAGTAGTATCGAGGGTTGGAACACCGGGGAGCTGTTTTTT. J is TRBJ2-2 and V is TRBV19; a weak D match, TRBD2 (5 bases). CDR3 length: 15 amino acids. The V and J ends lost 3 bases and 1 base respectively, with 9 bases between them. Germline V CDR1 and CDR2: LNHDA, SQIVND (reference sequence).

This clone was recorded only once. The chain employs TRBV6-1 and TRBJ2-5, with TRBD2 matching 8 bases. The assigned J gene may be wrong: the sequence end matches TRBJ2-7 better. Germline values: CDR1 MNHNS, CDR2 SASEGT. The CDR3 contains 15 residues. The CDR3 DNA follows: TGTGCCAGCAGTGAAGCCAGCGGGAGAATCGACGAGCAGTACTTC. Protein sequence: CASSEASGRIDEQYF.

This clone has more than one count but fewer than ten. The V and J genes are TRBV7-3 and TRBJ2-1, with a tentative D call TRBD1 (6 bases). The ends were cut back, 4 bases at V and 2 bases at J, with 6 bases in the middle. The CDR3 loop spans 13 amino acids. The germline V gene encodes CDR1 SGHTA and CDR2 FQGTGA. The CDR3 region is CASSSGAYNEQFF. The CDR3 region has the DNA TGTGCCAGCAGCTCAGGGGCCTACAATGAGCAGTTCTTC. The full variable domain, with the rest looked up from reference TRBV7-3 and TRBJ2-1, is GAGVSQTPSNKVTEKGKYVELRCDPISGHTALYWYRQSLGQGPEFLIYFQGTGAADDSGLPNDRFFAVRPEGSVSTLKIQRTERGDSAVYLCASSSGAYNEQFFGPGTRLTVL.

The rearrangement links TRBV5-1 to TRBJ2-7; weak D call: TRBD1 (5 bases). V was shortened by 5 bases and J by 6 bases, with 9 bases between the two germline ends. Per germline, CDR1 SGHRS and CDR2 YFSETQ. CDR3 length equals 11 residues. CDR3 sequence reads: CASRRGSEQYF. DNA of the CDR3: TGCGCCAGCAGAAGGGGTAGCGAGCAGTACTTC.

This clone was observed a handful of times. The V and J genes are TRBV6-5 and TRBJ2-7; a weak D match, TRBD2 (6 bases). Germline CDR1 and CDR2: MNHEY and SVGAGI. The CDR3 spans 16 residues. V was cut by 3 bases and J by 2 bases, with 17 bases left in between. CDR3 amino acids: CASSYGGLTMTYEQYF. Here the CDR3 DNA reads TGTGCCAGCAGTTATGGGGGACTCACCATGACCTACGAGCAGTACTTC.

In DNA form, the CDR3 reads TGTGCCAGCAGTGAAGGGGTGGTTCTAGCGGGAGTGACAGATACGCAGTATTTT. Its protein is CASSEGVVLAGVTDTQYF. The V gene is TRBV6-1, the J gene TRBJ2-3, with 10 bases fitting TRBD2. The CDR3 runs 18 residues. Germline V gives CDR1 MNHNS, CDR2 SASEGT. The junction had 10 bases not matched to a gene; V was cut back by 1 base and J by 3 bases.

J is TRBJ1-1 and V is TRBV6-6, with D possibly being TRBD1 (5 bases). V was shortened by 3 bases and J by 3 bases, with 11 bases between the two germline ends. This CDR3 contains 14 residues. Germline CDR1 and CDR2: MNHNY and SVGAGI (reference sequence). The CDR3 sequence is CASSYGGAYTEAFF. CDR3 bases: TGTGCCAGCAGTTATGGAGGGGCTTACACTGAAGCTTTCTTT.

The J gene is TRBJ2-5, the V gene TRBV15, with 8 bases that match TRBD1. Germline V gene data show CDR1 as LNHNV and CDR2 as YYDKDF (reference sequence). Trimming at V came to 1 base and at J to 5 bases, leaving 6 bases not matched to a gene. The CDR3 totals 15 residues. CDR3 coding DNA: TGTGCCACCAGCAGAGGTACAGGGGGTACGGAGACCCAGTACTTC. Translation gives CATSRGTGGTETQYF.

The V gene is TRBV11-1, the J gene TRBJ2-6, with D possibly being TRBD1 (5 bases). The CDR3 consists of 17 residues. Germline CDR1 and CDR2: SGHAT and FQDESV (reference sequence). V lost 3 bases, J lost 0 bases, and 12 bases lay in between. CDR3 bases: TGTGCCAGCAGCTTCCGACAGTCCTTCTCTGGGGCCAACGTCCTGACTTTC. It specifies CASSFRQSFSGANVLTF.

The V call is TRBV5-6, the J call TRBJ2-5; 10 bases match TRBD2. Judging by the DNA end, TRBJ2-7 fits better; the J call may be wrong. The CDR3 is 14 residues long. Germline V gene sequence: CDR1 SGHDT, CDR2 YYEEEE. In nucleotides, the CDR3 is TGTGCCAGCAGTTTAAGCGGGGGGGCATACGAGCAGTACTTC. Encoded protein: CASSLSGGAYEQYF.

The chain joins TRBV7-2 to TRBJ1-5; D gene uncertain. Trimming shortened V by 1 base and J by 5 bases, and 12 bases separated the two germline ends. The CDR3 extends over 15 amino acids. Germline CDR1 reads SGHTA; CDR2 reads FQGNSA. CDR3: CASSLVPGIDQPQHF. CDR3 nucleotides: TGTGCCAGCAGCTTAGTGCCGGGAATAGATCAGCCCCAGCATTTT. The whole variable domain, filled in from reference TRBV7-2 and TRBJ1-5, reads GAGVSQSPSNKVTEKGKDVELRCDPISGHTALYWYRQSLGQGLEFLIYFQGNSAPDKSGLPSDRFSAERTGGSVSTLTIQRTQQEDSAVYLCASSLVPGIDQPQHFGDGTRLSIL.

The DNA for the CDR3 is TGTGCCAGCAGTTACGCTAGCGGGAGGGCAAATGAGCAGTTCTTC. Translated: CASSYASGRANEQFF. This rearrangement joins TRBV6-5 to TRBJ2-1; 12 bases fit TRBD2. The CDR3 totals 15 residues. Germline CDR1 and CDR2: MNHEY and SVGAGI. J was trimmed by 7 bases and V by 2 bases; bases with no gene match: 3.

The chain uses TRBV25-1 and TRBJ2-7; D perhaps matches TRBD2 (5 bases). The CDR3 is 12 amino acids. V shed 4 bases and J shed 3 bases, with 7 bases lying between them. Germline CDR1 is MGHDK and CDR2 is SYGVNS. CDR3 sequence (DNA): TGTGCCAGCAGTGCCGGAGGCTACGAGCAGTACTTC. Its translation is CASSAGGYEQYF.

V is TRBV7-9 and J is TRBJ2-7; TRBD1 agrees at 7 bases. Unmatched junction bases numbered 8, after V lost 5 bases and J lost 4 bases. The CDR3 sequence is 14 residues long. Per the germline V gene, CDR1 is SEHNR and CDR2 is FQNEAQ (reference sequence). The CDR3 DNA reads as TGTGCCAGCAGCCCCGGGACAGTCAGGTACGAGCAGTACTTC. Its protein product is CASSPGTVRYEQYF.

V and J are TRBV27 and TRBJ1-1; no reliable D call. CDR3 length: 16 amino acids. From germline, CDR1 is MNHEY and CDR2 SMNVEV (reference sequence). V was shortened by 2 bases and J by 1 base, with 14 bases between the two germline ends. DNA of the CDR3: TGTGCCAGCAGTTTACTCTCCAGTACGGGGAACACTGAAGCTTTCTTT. Translating it yields CASSLLSSTGNTEAFF.

The CDR3 coding sequence is TGTGCCAGCAGCCCCCTCGGGGGGGGCGGCACAGATACGCAGTATTTT. The encoded protein is CASSPLGGGGTDTQYF. The V gene is TRBV14, the J gene TRBJ2-3; TRBD2 aligns across 8 bases. The CDR3 has 16 amino acids. The trim removed 4 bases at V and 1 base at J, leaving 7 bases unmatched. Germline V lookup: CDR1 SGHDN, CDR2 FVKESK. The entire variable domain, with the rest obtained from reference TRBV14 and TRBJ2-3, is as follows: EAGVTQFPSHSVIEKGQTVTLRCDPISGHDNLYWYRRVMGKEIKFLLHFVKESKQDESGMPNNRFLAERTGGTYSTLKVQPAELEDSGVYFCASSPLGGGGTDTQYFGPGTRLTVL.

This rearrangement joins TRBV5-1 to TRBJ2-2, with TRBD2 matching 9 bases. The CDR3 contains 16 residues. CDR1 is SGHRS, CDR2 YFSETQ, per germline. The ends lost 4 bases at V and 0 bases at J; junction bases unmatched: 4. The CDR3 DNA sequence: TGCGCCAGCAGCATTAGCGGGGGAACGAACACCGGGGAGCTGTTTTTT. Translated, it gives CASSISGGTNTGELFF.

The chain is built from TRBV7-2 and TRBJ2-7, with D hard to call. The V gene's germline CDR1 is SGHTA and CDR2 FQGNSA. The CDR3 runs 14 residues. Deletions cut 1 base from V and 0 bases from J, with 7 bases between. The CDR3 sequence is CASSLGRSSYEQYF. The CDR3 DNA reads TGTGCCAGCAGCTTAGGACGGAGCTCCTACGAGCAGTACTTC.

The rearrangement joins TRBV15 to TRBJ2-1, with TRBD2 matching over 9 bases. The CDR3 is 15 residues long. CDR1 and CDR2 (germline): LNHNV, YYDKDF (reference sequence). V trimming: 5 bases; J trimming: 7 bases; junction bases outside the gene matches: 9. Here the CDR3 DNA reads TGTGCCACCAGCTCCCGCGGGGGGGCGGGGAATGAGCAGTTCTTC. Translating gives CATSSRGGAGNEQFF.

The chain joins TRBV4-2 to TRBJ1-1; 7 nucleotides agree with TRBD1. CDR1 is LGHNA and CDR2 is YNFKEQ in the germline V gene. Trimming took 4 bases from V and 8 from J; bases not matched to a gene: 19. The length of the CDR3 is 17 residues. Here the CDR3 reads CASSPILGQSLNREAFF. Here the CDR3 DNA reads TGTGCCAGCAGCCCCATACTGGGACAGAGCCTTAACAGGGAAGCTTTCTTT.

This clone was recorded a few times. The chain combines TRBV6-1 with TRBJ1-1; D uncertain. V was trimmed by 1 base and J by 0 bases, leaving 9 bases between them. The CDR3 extends over 15 amino acids. Germline-derived CDR1 and CDR2 are MNHNS and SASEGT. CDR3 loop: CASSEDRGLNTEAFF. The DNA for the CDR3 is TGTGCCAGCAGTGAAGATAGAGGGCTGAACACTGAAGCTTTCTTT.

J is TRBJ1-2 and V is TRBV5-4; D is ambiguous. The CDR3 sequence is 13 residues long. V lost 2 bases to trimming and J lost 8 bases, with 13 bases between them. The germline CDR1 and CDR2 sequences are SGHNT and YYREEE (reference sequence). The CDR3 nucleotides are TGTGCCAGCAGCTTCGACACCGTTGTGGGCTACACCTTC. Protein sequence: CASSFDTVVGYTF.

The genes are TRBV19 and TRBJ2-3, with 8 bases matching TRBD2. The CDR3 consists of 13 residues. CDR1 is LNHDA and CDR2 is SQIVND in the germline V gene (reference sequence). The V and J ends lost 5 bases and 13 bases, in that order; junction bases with no gene match: 11. The CDR3 nucleotides are TGTGCCAGTAGTGGGAATTTAGCGGGGCAGGAGTATTTT. Translating it yields CASSGNLAGQEYF.

The V call is TRBV28, the J call TRBJ1-5; D is perhaps TRBD1 (5 bases). Germline assignment: CDR1 MDHEN and CDR2 SYDVKM. Trimming pared 2 bases from V and 2 bases from J, leaving 10 bases between. The CDR3 has 15 amino acids. CDR3 nucleotide sequence: TGTGCCAGCAGTTTAACAGGCTGGGGCAATCAGCCCCAGCATTTT. As protein: CASSLTGWGNQPQHF. The full variable domain, with the rest looked up from reference TRBV28 and TRBJ1-5, is DVKVTQSSRYLVKRTGEKVFLECVQDMDHENMFWYRQDPGLGLRLIYFSYDVKMKEKGDIPEGYSVSREKKERFSLILESASTNQTSMYLCASSLTGWGNQPQHFGDGTRLSIL.